Presented here are 30 T cell receptor beta chains from one specimen sequenced in a study of shared clonotypes between healthy human individuals. Assay used: immunoSEQ multiplex PCR; TCRdb lists only in-frame clones, some missing. This sample has a few million clones, with approximately 93% found just once. The sequenced sample consisted of naive CD4+ T cells from PBMCs. The subset is: CD45RA+ positively selected. The receptors shown here come from a man aged 18 to 35 in good health. Some clones in this sample may be carry-over from other donors' samples.

This chain uses TRBV7-9 with TRBJ2-1; 10 positions agree with TRBD1. Unmatched junction bases numbered 0, after V lost 1 base and J lost 6 bases. Looked up from germline, CDR1 is SEHNR and CDR2 is FQNEAQ (reference sequence). This CDR3 contains 14 residues. CDR3 in amino acids: CASSLGTGGNEQFF. DNA of the CDR3: TGTGCCAGCAGCTTAGGGACAGGGGGCAATGAGCAGTTCTTC.

The chain carries TRBV9 and TRBJ1-4, with D hard to call. The CDR3 runs to 13 residues. From germline, CDR1 is SGDLS and CDR2 YYNGEE. The V gene lost 0 bases and the J gene lost 4 bases, with 4 bases spanning the gap. The chain's CDR3 is CASSVGFNEKLFF. The CDR3 coding sequence is TGTGCCAGCAGCGTAGGGTTTAATGAAAAACTGTTTTTT.

The chain joins TRBV19 to TRBJ2-7; a weak D match, TRBD2 (6 bases). Between the trimmed V and J ends, which lost 6 bases and 3 bases, there was a span of 12 bases. Germline CDR1 is LNHDA and CDR2 is SQIVND (reference sequence). There are 13 residues in the CDR3. Here the CDR3 reads CASSPYGGYEQYF. Written as DNA, the CDR3 is TGTGCCAGTAGCCCGTACGGGGGCTACGAGCAGTACTTC. Drawing the rest from reference TRBV19 and TRBJ2-7, the complete variable domain is DGGITQSPKYLFRKEGQNVTLSCEQNLNHDAMYWYRQDPGQGLRLIYYSQIVNDFQKGDIAEGYSVSREKKESFPLTVTSAQKNPTAFYLCASSPYGGYEQYFGPGTRLTVT.

The chain links TRBV6-1 to TRBJ1-2; D is unclear. There are 12 residues in the CDR3. V was pared by 7 bases and J by 2 bases, with 8 bases between. The V gene's germline CDR1 is MNHNS and CDR2 SASEGT. The CDR3: CASKFGNYGYTF. CDR3 nucleotide sequence: TGTGCCAGCAAGTTTGGGAACTATGGCTACACCTTC.

V gene TRBV5-4 combines with J gene TRBJ2-5; D unresolved. Trimming removed 2 bases from V and 4 bases from J, with 12 bases in between. Germline V gene lookup returns CDR1 SGHNT and CDR2 YYREEE (reference sequence). This CDR3 is built from 14 residues. The CDR3 loop is CASSFWAPGETQYF. CDR3 nucleotides: TGTGCCAGCAGCTTCTGGGCCCCAGGAGAGACCCAGTACTTC.

The chain links TRBV5-4 to TRBJ1-1; 8 bases are shared with TRBD1. The CDR3 extends over 14 amino acids. The J segment lost 2 bases and the V segment lost 5 bases, leaving 5 bases of the junction unmatched. Germline V CDR1 and CDR2: SGHNT, YYREEE (reference sequence). DNA of the CDR3: TGTGCCAGCAGTCGGGACAGGACAAACACTGAAGCTTTCTTT. It yields the protein CASSRDRTNTEAFF.

J is TRBJ2-7 and V is TRBV18, with 7 nucleotides matching TRBD1. V lost 5 bases to trimming and J lost 3 bases; unmatched junction nucleotides: 4. This CDR3 region has 13 residues. CDR1 is KGHSH and CDR2 is LQKENI in the germline V gene. The DNA for the CDR3 is TGTGCCAGCTCAAAGGGGGCGGACTACGAGCAGTACTTC. Translation: CASSKGADYEQYF.

The chain has TRBV9 and TRBJ2-1, with D unresolved. Germline loops: CDR1 SGDLS, CDR2 YYNGEE. This CDR3 has 13 residues. V was cut by 0 bases and J by 7 bases, with 8 bases left in between. The CDR3 coding sequence is TGTGCCAGCAGCGTAGGGTGGGGTAATGAGCAGTTCTTC. Its protein is CASSVGWGNEQFF.

This clone appeared a few times. The J gene is TRBJ1-1, the V gene TRBV12-5; D call uncertain. The CDR3 length is 11 residues. The germline gives CDR1 LGHNT, CDR2 FRNRAP. Trimming took 3 bases from V and 10 from J, leaving 9 bases between them. In nucleotides, the CDR3 is TGTGCTAGTGGTTTCGCGGGGAGAGCTTTCTTT. It encodes CASGFAGRAFF.

The chain uses TRBV28 and TRBJ2-3, with 7 bases matching TRBD2. With 8 bases clipped from V and 6 bases from J, the junction kept 8 bases outside the gene matches. From germline, CDR1 is MDHEN and CDR2 SYDVKM. The CDR3 consists of 13 residues. The CDR3 loop reads CASRGGVRDTQYF. For the CDR3, the DNA is TGTGCCAGCCGTGGGGGGGTTCGGGATACGCAGTATTTT.

V is TRBV5-1 and J is TRBJ2-6; D possibly corresponds to TRBD1 (5 bases). V was shortened by 3 bases and J by 1 base, with 8 bases between the two germline ends. The germline V gene has CDR1 SGHRS and CDR2 YFSETQ. CDR3 length equals 15 residues. CDR3 residues: CASSSRVSGANVLTF. CDR3 bases: TGCGCCAGCAGCTCCAGGGTATCTGGGGCCAACGTCCTGACTTTC.

This chain joins TRBV28 and TRBJ2-7; D possibly matches TRBD1 or TRBD2 (5 bases each). The V end was cut by 10 bases, the J end by 2 bases, with 24 bases between. This CDR3 region has 16 residues. Looked up from germline, CDR1 is MDHEN and CDR2 is SYDVKM. This chain's CDR3 is CATSGREPWGTYEQYF. CDR3 DNA: TGTGCCACCTCAGGTAGGGAGCCTTGGGGGACCTACGAGCAGTACTTC.

The rearrangement joins TRBV18 to TRBJ1-4, with D uncertain. The length of the CDR3 is 14 residues. Trimming left V 3 bases short and J 4 bases short, with 9 bases between. Germline V gene lookup returns CDR1 KGHSH and CDR2 LQKENI. The CDR3 loop is CASSPQSINEKLFF. The DNA for the CDR3 is TGTGCCAGCTCACCCCAGTCCATTAATGAAAAACTGTTTTTT.

The chain links TRBV6-7 to TRBJ1-5, with TRBD1 as a possible D gene (6 bases). TRBV6-7 is an ORF, with its function uncertain. V was trimmed by 0 bases and J by 5 bases, leaving 29 bases between them. This CDR3 has 21 residues. The CDR3 DNA reads as TGTGCCAGCAGTTACTCGACTTTCGTAAGCATCGGGACACCCCCAGATCAGCCCCAGCATTTT. As protein: CASSYSTFVSIGTPPDQPQHF.

The V gene is TRBV2, the J gene TRBJ2-7, with TRBD1 identical over 8 bases. The CDR3 length is 11 residues. Per the germline V gene, CDR1 is SNHLY and CDR2 is FYNNEI. V lost 6 bases and J lost 7; bases outside the gene matches: 2. Written as DNA, the CDR3 is TGTGCCAGCAGAAGACAGGGGGAGCAGTACTTC. It translates to CASRRQGEQYF.

V and J are TRBV5-1 and TRBJ2-1; a weak D match, TRBD2 (5 bases). The CDR3 is 15 residues long. CDR1 and CDR2 from the germline V gene are SGHRS and YFSETQ. V lost 4 bases to trimming and J lost 15 bases, with 26 bases between them. CDR3 nucleotides: TGCGCCAGCAGCGTAGAGGAGGTGCTTTTACAAAACGCGTTCTTC. Protein sequence: CASSVEEVLLQNAFF.

This clone was observed once. V gene TRBV5-5 combines with J gene TRBJ2-1; no clear D gene. Germline V CDR1 and CDR2: SGHKS, YYEKEE (reference sequence). V was cut by 6 bases and J by 6 bases, with 16 bases left in between. CDR3 length: 14 residues. This CDR3 reads CASTPRWASNEQFF. CDR3 DNA sequence: TGTGCCAGCACCCCCAGGTGGGCAAGCAATGAGCAGTTCTTC.

V and J are TRBV9 and TRBJ2-7; 8 positions agree with TRBD2. Germline CDR1 reads SGDLS; CDR2 reads YYNGEE. This CDR3 comprises 15 residues. V gave up 3 bases and J gave up 2 bases; unmatched junction bases: 7. This chain's CDR3 is CASSASGSGAYEQYF. CDR3 in DNA: TGTGCCAGCAGCGCCAGCGGGAGTGGGGCCTACGAGCAGTACTTC.

V usage is TRBV11-3 and J usage is TRBJ2-4, with D possibly TRBD1 on 5 matching bases. Germline V gene sequence: CDR1 SGHNT, CDR2 YENEEA. The CDR3 extends over 13 amino acids. V shed 6 bases and J shed 5 bases, with 11 bases lying between them. The CDR3 nucleotides are TGTGCCAGCAGTTCAGGGAAGGAAAACATTCAGTACTTC. This translates into CASSSGKENIQYF.

This clone was observed once. The chain is built from TRBV7-2 and TRBJ1-1, with TRBD1 as a possible D gene (6 bases). V was clipped by 0 bases and J by 6 bases, with 17 bases between them. The germline V gene has CDR1 SGHTA and CDR2 FQGNSA. This CDR3 contains 16 residues. The CDR3 nucleotides read TGTGCCAGCAGCTTAGCGCAGGGGCGGTGGGAGGCTGAAGCTTTCTTT. Its protein product is CASSLAQGRWEAEAFF.

The V call is TRBV2, the J call TRBJ1-3; D unresolved. Trimming took off 5 bases at V and 0 bases at J, with 11 bases between the two ends. This CDR3 is built from 15 residues. Germline loops: CDR1 SNHLY, CDR2 FYNNEI. The CDR3 loop is CASSLAIRSGNTIYF. The DNA of the CDR3 is TGTGCCAGCAGTCTAGCGATCCGCTCTGGAAACACCATATATTTT.

The chain combines TRBV7-8 with TRBJ1-2, with TRBD1 matching 8 bases. V gave up 5 bases and J gave up 8 bases; unmatched junction bases: 13. Per the germline V gene, CDR1 is SGHVS and CDR2 is FQNEAQ. CDR3 length: 15 amino acids. The CDR3: CASSPGQGLYQGYTF. In DNA, the CDR3 is TGTGCCAGCAGCCCTGGACAGGGACTATATCAGGGCTACACCTTC.

Regarding this clone: Other DNA sequences in the sample encode the same CDR3. J is TRBJ2-5 and V is TRBV14; D unclear. Germline V lookup: CDR1 SGHDN, CDR2 FVKESK. Trimming stripped 2 bases from V and 5 bases from J, with 3 bases between. The CDR3 extends over 11 amino acids. CDR3 in amino acids: CASSQHETQYF. DNA for the CDR3: TGTGCCAGCAGCCAACACGAGACCCAGTACTTC.

As to this clone: The identical CDR3 is also encoded by other nucleotide sequences in the sample. The J gene is TRBJ2-7, the V gene TRBV2, with unresolved D. There are 12 residues in the CDR3. The germline V gene encodes CDR1 SNHLY and CDR2 FYNNEI. The V gene lost 6 bases and the J gene lost 2 bases, with 8 bases spanning the gap. The CDR3: CASRSETYEQYF. The CDR3 DNA follows: TGTGCCAGCAGATCGGAGACCTACGAGCAGTACTTC.

The CDR3 sequence is CASSSGTLNYEQYF. CDR3 nucleotide sequence: TGCGCCAGCAGCTCCGGGACACTGAACTACGAGCAGTACTTC. The V call is TRBV5-1, the J call TRBJ2-7, with a possible D match to TRBD1 (6 bases). Germline CDR1 SGHRS, CDR2 YFSETQ. The CDR3 loop spans 14 amino acids. Trimming removed 3 bases from V and 3 bases from J, with 13 bases in between.

The chain has TRBV7-2 and TRBJ2-1, with 14 positions matching TRBD2. CDR1 and CDR2 from the germline V gene are SGHTA and FQGNSA. J gave up 7 bases and V 7 bases, and 6 bases lay outside the gene matches. The CDR3 extends over 15 amino acids. CDR3 sequence: CASTLGTSGSNEQFF. The CDR3 DNA reads as TGTGCCAGCACCCTGGGGACTAGCGGGAGTAATGAGCAGTTCTTC.

The rearrangement uses TRBV7-9 and TRBJ2-3; unclear D gene. The CDR3 contains 16 residues. The V and J ends lost 2 bases and 6 bases respectively, with 18 bases between them. Germline V lookup: CDR1 SEHNR, CDR2 FQNEAQ (reference sequence). The CDR3 protein is CASSLWGRVVVDTQYF. As DNA, the CDR3 is TGTGCCAGCAGCTTATGGGGTAGGGTAGTCGTTGATACGCAGTATTTT.

The J gene is TRBJ2-2, the V gene TRBV19, with D hard to call. The CDR3 length is 18 residues. Germline V gene data show CDR1 as LNHDA and CDR2 as SQIVND (reference sequence). The germline V and J ends were trimmed by 5 bases and 5 bases, with 24 bases remaining between them. DNA of the CDR3: TGTGCCAGTAGTGGTTTTGGCGGCCCCCGGTCAAGGACCGGGGAGCTGTTTTTT. Its protein product is CASSGFGGPRSRTGELFF.

The V and J genes are TRBV25-1 and TRBJ1-6; unclear D gene. There are 14 residues in the CDR3. Germline V gene lookup returns CDR1 MGHDK and CDR2 SYGVNS. Trimming took 5 bases from V and 0 from J, leaving 5 bases between them. DNA for the CDR3: TGTGCCAGCAGTTTCAGCTCCTATAATTCACCCCTCCACTTT. This sequence encodes CASSFSSYNSPLHF. Filled out from reference TRBV25-1 and TRBJ1-6, the complete variable domain reads EADIYQTPRYLVIGTGKKITLECSQTMGHDKMYWYQQDPGMELHLIHYSYGVNSTEKGDLSSESTVSRIRTEHFPLTLESARPSHTSQYLCASSFSSYNSPLHFGNGTRLTVT.

The rearrangement uses TRBV7-9 and TRBJ2-3; D ambiguous. This CDR3 spans 16 amino acids. Looked up from germline, CDR1 is SEHNR and CDR2 is FQNEAQ (reference sequence). V gave up 5 bases and J gave up 3 bases, with 18 bases separating them. The CDR3 loop reads CASSPLVGSLTDTQYF. DNA of the CDR3: TGTGCCAGCAGCCCACTCGTAGGCTCCCTAACAGATACGCAGTATTTT.